These 17 T cell receptor beta chains originate from one sample sequenced in a study of cytomegalovirus exposure and HLA in healthy donors. A multiplex PCR was run with 60 Vbeta primers and 13 Jbeta primers. Method: immunoSEQ multiplex PCR; TCRdb's copy keeps in-frame clones and lacks some. The data contain around 190,000 clones, 65% to 90% of them singletons. The sequenced sample consisted of PBMCs. The receptors derive from a woman between 45 and 65 years old in good health and CMV-seronegative.

The chain couples TRBV5-1 to TRBJ2-1; no clear D. Germline-derived CDR1 and CDR2 are SGHRS and YFSETQ. Trimming cost V 7 bases and J 4 bases, with 12 bases left between them. The CDR3 has 13 amino acids. DNA for the CDR3: TGCGCCAGCTACCCGGAGTTTTACAATGAGCAGTTCTTC. Translation gives CASYPEFYNEQFF.

J is TRBJ1-1 and V is TRBV9; D remains unclear. V lost 0 bases to trimming and J lost 4 bases, with 10 bases between them. Germline lookup yields CDR1 SGDLS and CDR2 YYNGEE. The CDR3 is 14 residues long. The CDR3 region has the DNA TGTGCCAGCAGCGTAGAAGCCACGAGCACTGAAGCTTTCTTT. Protein sequence: CASSVEATSTEAFF. The whole variable domain, remainder taken from reference TRBV9 and TRBJ1-1, is DSGVTQTPKHLITATGQRVTLRCSPRSGDLSVYWYQQSLDQGLQFLIQYYNGEERAKGNILERFSAQQFPDLHSELNLSSLELGDSALYFCASSVEATSTEAFFGQGTRLTVV.

V usage is TRBV11-2 and J usage is TRBJ2-3; D unresolved. Germline CDR1 is SGHAT and CDR2 is FQNNGV. The CDR3 is made up of 13 amino acids. The V gene lost 2 bases and the J gene lost 5 bases, with 8 bases spanning the gap. The DNA for the CDR3 is TGTGCCAGCAGCTTAAACTCGGGAGATACGCAGTATTTT. Translation gives CASSLNSGDTQYF.

V gene TRBV27 combines with J gene TRBJ1-2; D might be TRBD1 (5 bases). The CDR3 contains 15 residues. From germline, CDR1 is MNHEY and CDR2 SMNVEV (reference sequence). V was shortened by 5 bases and J by 4 bases, with 17 bases between the two germline ends. Here the CDR3 reads CASSLGGGGGYGYTF. In DNA, the CDR3 is TGTGCCAGCAGTCTGGGTGGGGGGGGTGGCTATGGCTACACCTTC.

The chain uses TRBV14 and TRBJ1-1; no reliable D call. V lost 2 bases to trimming and J lost 0 bases, with 7 bases between them. From germline, CDR1 is SGHDN and CDR2 FVKESK. The length of the CDR3 is 14 residues. The CDR3 is CASSQTVMNTEAFF. CDR3 bases: TGTGCCAGCAGCCAAACAGTGATGAACACTGAAGCTTTCTTT.

The chain carries TRBV6-5 and TRBJ1-2, with D hard to call. Germline V gene data show CDR1 as MNHEY and CDR2 as SVGAGI. Trimming removed 4 bases from V and 8 bases from J, with 8 bases in between. CDR3 length: 11 residues. The CDR3 region has the DNA TGTGCCAGCAGTTCCCCGGGGGGCTACACCTTC. Its translation: CASSSPGGYTF.

This clone was found a few times. The rearrangement links TRBV11-3 to TRBJ2-2, with D possibly TRBD2 on 6 matching bases. Trimming stripped 5 bases from V and 6 bases from J, with 19 bases between. This CDR3 comprises 16 residues. Germline assignment: CDR1 SGHNT and CDR2 YENEEA. The CDR3, as DNA: TGTGCCAGCAGCCCGACGTCCGGGACTGGGGCCGGGGAGCTGTTTTTT. As protein: CASSPTSGTGAGELFF.

This clone was seen once. The chain recombines TRBV28 with TRBJ2-7; 8 bases agree with TRBD2. CDR3 length: 12 amino acids. The V segment lost 9 bases and the J segment 2 bases; nucleotides outside the gene matches: 3. Germline V lookup: CDR1 MDHEN, CDR2 SYDVKM. The chain's CDR3 is CASRLAPYEQYF. The CDR3 nucleotides read TGTGCCAGTAGACTAGCGCCCTACGAGCAGTACTTC.

The chain joins TRBV6-5 to TRBJ2-7; 7 nucleotides align to TRBD2. The CDR3 contains 15 residues. Per the germline V gene, CDR1 is MNHEY and CDR2 is SVGAGI. After removal of 5 bases from V and 0 bases from J, the junction contained 7 bases not matched to a gene. The chain's CDR3 is CASSPLAVSSYEQYF. CDR3 nucleotides: TGTGCCAGCAGTCCCCTAGCGGTTAGCTCCTACGAGCAGTACTTC.

This chain uses TRBV19 with TRBJ2-2, with 13 positions matching TRBD2. CDR1 and CDR2 from the germline V gene are LNHDA and SQIVND (reference sequence). CDR3 length: 18 residues. Trimming took 6 bases from V and 3 from J; bases not matched to a gene: 10. CDR3 DNA sequence: TGTGCCAGTAGGCCCTCTGGACTAGCGGGAGTTTACACCGGGGAGCTGTTTTTT. Translated, it gives CASRPSGLAGVYTGELFF. Drawing the rest from reference TRBV19 and TRBJ2-2, the complete variable domain is DGGITQSPKYLFRKEGQNVTLSCEQNLNHDAMYWYRQDPGQGLRLIYYSQIVNDFQKGDIAEGYSVSREKKESFPLTVTSAQKNPTAFYLCASRPSGLAGVYTGELFFGEGSRLTVL.

The CDR3 nucleotides are TGCGCCAGCAGCTACTCCCGGGGCACTGAAGCTTTCTTT. This sequence encodes CASSYSRGTEAFF. This chain joins TRBV4-1 and TRBJ1-1; D remains unclear. The V end lost 5 bases, the J end lost 4 bases, and 11 bases lay between the germline ends. The CDR3 spans 13 residues. Looked up from germline, CDR1 is MGHRA and CDR2 is YSYEKL.

This sequence joins TRBV4-1 and TRBJ1-5; 11 bases agree with TRBD1. The CDR3 has 16 amino acids. V was pared by 3 bases and J by 4 bases, with 5 bases of the junction left unmatched. Germline V gene lookup returns CDR1 MGHRA and CDR2 YSYEKL. CDR3 amino acids: CASSQPGTGGNQPQHF. Here the CDR3 DNA reads TGCGCCAGCAGCCAGCCCGGGACAGGGGGAAATCAGCCCCAGCATTTT.

The chain uses TRBV4-2 and TRBJ2-7, with D hard to call. Germline values: CDR1 LGHNA, CDR2 YNFKEQ. V gave up 4 bases and J gave up 4 bases, with 8 bases separating them. This CDR3 is built from 12 residues. In DNA, the CDR3 is TGTGCCAGCAGCCTTAACTATTACGAGCAGTACTTC. Protein: CASSLNYYEQYF.

The CDR3 DNA reads as TGTGCCAGCAGTTACGGGGCGATTGAAGCTTTCTTT. This gives the protein CASSYGAIEAFF. The rearrangement joins TRBV6-5 to TRBJ1-1, with D possibly being TRBD1 (5 bases). V was cut by 2 bases and J by 7 bases, with 8 bases left in between. CDR1 MNHEY and CDR2 SVGAGI come from the germline V gene. The CDR3 spans 12 residues.

The chain employs TRBV5-1 and TRBJ2-7; D possibly corresponds to TRBD1 (6 bases). CDR1 and CDR2 (germline): SGHRS, YFSETQ. CDR3 length: 15 residues. Trimming took 4 bases from V and 3 from J, leaving 17 bases between them. The CDR3 sequence is CASSQQRTAFYEQYF. The CDR3 DNA reads TGCGCCAGCAGCCAACAAAGGACAGCATTCTACGAGCAGTACTTC.

The chain couples TRBV5-4 to TRBJ2-5; 10 positions agree with TRBD2. The V gene end was trimmed by 0 bases and the J gene end by 2 bases; junction bases not matched to a gene: 1. This CDR3 spans 15 amino acids. CDR1 and CDR2 (germline): SGHNT, YYREEE (reference sequence). The DNA for the CDR3 is TGTGCCAGCAGCTTGGAGACTAGCGGGCAAGAGACCCAGTACTTC. Its protein product is CASSLETSGQETQYF.

The chain recombines TRBV19 with TRBJ1-1; 8 bases match TRBD1. This CDR3 has 15 amino acids. V lost 5 bases, J lost 1 base, and 6 bases stayed unmatched. In germline, CDR1 is LNHDA, CDR2 SQIVND (reference sequence). The CDR3 reads CASSATDRGNTEAFF. In nucleotides, the CDR3 is TGTGCCAGTAGTGCCACCGACAGGGGGAACACTGAAGCTTTCTTT.